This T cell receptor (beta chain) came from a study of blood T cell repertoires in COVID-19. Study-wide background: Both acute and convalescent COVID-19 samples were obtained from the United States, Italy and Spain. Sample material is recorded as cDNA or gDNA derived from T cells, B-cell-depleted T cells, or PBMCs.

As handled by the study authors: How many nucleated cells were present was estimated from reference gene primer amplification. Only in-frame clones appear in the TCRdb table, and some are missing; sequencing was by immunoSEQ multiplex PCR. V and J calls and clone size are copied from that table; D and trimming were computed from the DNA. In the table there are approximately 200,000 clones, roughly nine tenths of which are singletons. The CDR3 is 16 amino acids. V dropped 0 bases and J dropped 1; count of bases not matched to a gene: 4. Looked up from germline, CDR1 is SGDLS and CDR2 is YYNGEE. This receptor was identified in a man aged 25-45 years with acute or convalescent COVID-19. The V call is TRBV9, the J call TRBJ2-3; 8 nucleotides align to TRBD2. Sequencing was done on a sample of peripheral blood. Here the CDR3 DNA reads TGTGCCAGCAGCGTAGCTAAAGCGGGGGGCACAGATACGCAGTATTTT. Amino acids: CASSVAKAGGTDTQYF.